Listed below are T cell receptor beta chains from one sample, sequenced in a study of T cell repertoires in cytomegalovirus infection. These receptors' targets are unknown. TCRdb processed the reads anew with MiXCR; each CDR3 protein has one entry. The sample records some 270,000 distinct CDR3 sequences, less than 25% being singletons. Source: cultured PBMCs, taken from culture after CMV antigen stimulation. The source is a human donor in good health (CMV status not recorded). Some clones in this sample may be carry-over from other donors' samples. Each CDR3 is given with its conserved first and last residue. The D gene is left open where the match is weak. Size values are once, few and many counts, or a class for expanded clones, and some rows have none.

j_call v_call clone_size d_call cdr3_nt cdr3_aa
TRBJ2-5 TRBV7-2 many . TGTGCCAGCACCCTAAAAGAGACCCAGTACTTC CASTLKETQYF
TRBJ1-1 TRBV3-1 . . TGTGCCAGCAGCCAACTCACCGGGCGACCTGAAGCTTTCTTT CASSQLTGRPEAFF
TRBJ2-6 TRBV7-2 few . TGTGCCAGCAGCTTAGTTGCGGCTGGGGCCAACGTCCTGACTTTC CASSLVAAGANVLTF
TRBJ2-5 TRBV7-2 many TRBD2 TGTGCCAGCACAAATCGGGGAGGGGAGACCCAGTACTTC CASTNRGGETQYF
TRBJ2-3 TRBV7-2 many . TGTGCCAGCAGCTTAGGGACCAACGGGCCGCAGTATTTT CASSLGTNGPQYF
TRBJ2-7 TRBV7-2 . TRBD2 TGTGCCAGCAGCCAAACCGGGACTAGCGGACCCTACGAGCAGTACTTC CASSQTGTSGPYEQYF
TRBJ2-5 TRBV20-1 few . TGCAGTGCTAGTCGGGAGATTGGGGAGACCCAGTACTTC CSASREIGETQYF
TRBJ2-5 TRBV7-2 few . TGTGCCAGCAGCTTAGTAGGATACCTCCAAGAGACCCAGTACTTC CASSLVGYLQETQYF
TRBJ2-6 TRBV5-1 . . TGCACCAGCAGCTTAGACAATTTTGGGGCCAACGTCCTGACTTTC CTSSLDNFGANVLTF
TRBJ1-5 TRBV27 . . TGTGCCAGCAGTTTATCATCACCGAGAAATCAGCCCCAGCATTTT CASSLSSPRNQPQHF
TRBJ1-2 TRBV12-3/TRBV12-4 . TRBD1 TGTGCCAGCAGGAACAGGGGGCTCTTAAATGGCTACACCTTC CASRNRGLLNGYTF
TRBJ1-1 TRBV12-3/TRBV12-4 . TRBD1 TGTGCCAGCAGGGACAGGGGTTCGACTTTCTTT CASRDRGSTFF
TRBJ2-1 TRBV6-2/TRBV6-3 few TRBD2 TGTGCCAGCAGCCAAACTAGTAGCGGGAGGGCCTATGAGCAGTTCTTC CASSQTSSGRAYEQFF
TRBJ1-4 TRBV7-2 many TRBD1 TGTGCCAGCAGTCGGACAGGGGAGGAAAAACTGTTTTTT CASSRTGEEKLFF
TRBJ2-1 TRBV4-1 . TRBD2 TGCGCCAGCAGCCATACTAGCGGTATTCCCTACAATGAGCAGTTCTTC CASSHTSGIPYNEQFF
TRBJ1-5 TRBV6-2/TRBV6-3 . . TGTGCCAGCAGTTACGGGCACTCCACTCAGCCCCAGCATTTT CASSYGHSTQPQHF
TRBJ2-3 TRBV10-3 . . TGTGCCATCAGTGTTTTAAGCACAGATACGCAGTATTTT CAISVLSTDTQYF
TRBJ1-2 TRBV7-9 many TRBD1 TGTGCCAGCAGCCAACAGGGGGCTCGCGGCTATGGCTACACCTTC CASSQQGARGYGYTF
TRBJ1-2 TRBV6-2/TRBV6-3 . . TGTGCCAGCAGCTACGGGGCAGACTACTATGGCTACACCTTC CASSYGADYYGYTF
TRBJ2-2 TRBV18 few TRBD2 TGTGCCAGCTCACGAGGGACTAGCGGGAGTAACGGGGAGCTGTTTTTT CASSRGTSGSNGELFF
TRBJ2-4 TRBV9 . . TGTGCCAGCAGCGTAGAAGGACAGAGAGGAGACATTCAGTACTTC CASSVEGQRGDIQYF
TRBJ2-7 TRBV15 . . TGTGCCACCAGCAGAGATCTCCGGGAGTTTTACTACGAGCAGTACTTC CATSRDLREFYYEQYF
TRBJ2-2 TRBV5-1 many TRBD1 TGCGCCAGCACCGGGACAGCGAACACCGGGGAGCTGTTTTTT CASTGTANTGELFF
TRBJ2-7 TRBV7-2 many TRBD2 TGTGCCAGCAGCTTAGGTCCGGCGGGAGGCCCCTACGAGCAGTACTTC CASSLGPAGGPYEQYF
TRBJ1-5 TRBV20-1 few . TGCAGTGCTAGAGTTCAGGGCTATAGCAATCAGCCCCAGCATTTT CSARVQGYSNQPQHF
TRBJ2-7 TRBV7-9 . . TGTGCCAGCAGCTCAAACCCCTACGAGCAGTACTTC CASSSNPYEQYF
TRBJ1-1 TRBV7-9 few TRBD1 TGTGCCAGCAGCTTAAGGGACAGGGACACTGAAGCTTTCTTT CASSLRDRDTEAFF
TRBJ2-3 TRBV29-1 . TRBD2 TGCAGCGTTGAAACGGCTAGCGGGAGGGCCATGGTGGATACGCAGTATTTT CSVETASGRAMVDTQYF
TRBJ2-7 TRBV3-1 few TRBD1 TGTGCCAGCAGCCAGGAGGCAGGGGGCGACTACGAGCAGTACTTC CASSQEAGGDYEQYF
TRBJ2-5 TRBV30 few TRBD2 TGTGCCTGGAGTGCGGGACTAGCGGGATTGGAGACCCAGTACTTC CAWSAGLAGLETQYF
TRBJ2-1 TRBV19 . . TGTGCCAGTAGCTTACAGAGAAACAATGAGCAGTTCTTC CASSLQRNNEQFF